This is a list of T cell receptor beta chains from one sample in a study of T cell responses to AZD1222 COVID-19 vaccine. The protocol was immunoSEQ multiplex PCR, while the TCRdb copy is restricted to in-frame clones and leaves out a portion. The repertoire holds tens of thousands of clones, with 84% as singletons. Sequencing was performed on peripheral blood, taken on day 0 of AZD1222 vaccination. The receptor source for this set is an adult in good health. The CDR3 runs from the conserved cysteine through the conserved F or W. Each record gives: D gene, CDR3 length, V gene, clone size, J gene, CDR3 DNA, CDR3 protein. A D gene is named only where the DNA matches it firmly. Rows may omit the clone size; those that give it use once, few, many or a size class.

D: TRBD2; length: 16; V: TRBV4-1; size: NA; J: TRBJ2-7; DNA: TGCGCCAGCAGCCAACGTCATAGCGGGGGGCACTACGAGCAGTACTTC; CDR3: CASSQRHSGGHYEQYF
D: TRBD1; length: 14; V: TRBV29-1; size: NA; J: TRBJ1-4; DNA: TGCAGCGTTGAGTACAGGGGGCAGCCTGAAAAACTGTTTTTT; CDR3: CSVEYRGQPEKLFF
D: NA; length: 14; V: TRBV5-1; size: NA; J: TRBJ2-5; DNA: TGCGCCAGCAGCCCTCAGGGGGGCTTGGAGACCCAGTACTTC; CDR3: CASSPQGGLETQYF
D: NA; length: 13; V: TRBV30; size: NA; J: TRBJ2-1; DNA: TGTGCCTGGACCGGAAGTGGACAGTTTGAGCAGTTCTTC; CDR3: CAWTGSGQFEQFF
D: NA; length: 14; V: TRBV10-3; size: NA; J: TRBJ2-7; DNA: TGTGCCATCAGTGAGAGCAGGGGGGGCGGCGAGCAGTACTTC; CDR3: CAISESRGGGEQYF
D: NA; length: 13; V: TRBV7-2; size: NA; J: TRBJ1-5; DNA: TGTGCCAGCAGCGCGGACAAAAATCAGCCCCAGCATTTT; CDR3: CASSADKNQPQHF
D: TRBD1; length: 15; V: TRBV3-1/TRBV3-2; size: few; J: TRBJ2-1; DNA: TGTGCCAGCACCGACAGGGACAGGGGAGGAAATGAGCAGTTCTTC; CDR3: CASTDRDRGGNEQFF
D: TRBD1; length: 14; V: TRBV28; size: NA; J: TRBJ1-6; DNA: TGTGCCAGCAGTTCCGGGACAGGGGTTTCACCCCTCCACTTT; CDR3: CASSSGTGVSPLHF
D: TRBD2; length: 15; V: TRBV6-5; size: once; J: TRBJ2-7; DNA: TGTGCCAGCAGCCCAGAACTAGCGGGGGCATACGAGCAGTACTTC; CDR3: CASSPELAGAYEQYF
D: TRBD2; length: 16; V: TRBV7-6; size: NA; J: TRBJ2-1; DNA: TGTGCCAGCAGCTTAGGAGGCGGGGGGCCTTACAATGAGCAGTTCTTC; CDR3: CASSLGGGGPYNEQFF
D: NA; length: 14; V: TRBV28; size: few; J: TRBJ2-2; DNA: TGTGCCAGCAGTTTAAAAGGGATCACCGGGGAGCTGTTTTTT; CDR3: CASSLKGITGELFF
D: NA; length: 16; V: TRBV5-4; size: few; J: TRBJ1-2; DNA: TGTGCCAGCAGCTTGAGGGGAGGGAATTCTAACTATGGCTACACCTTC; CDR3: CASSLRGGNSNYGYTF
D: NA; length: 11; V: TRBV18; size: NA; J: TRBJ1-2; DNA: TGTGCCAGCTCACCAGACTATGGCTACACCTTC; CDR3: CASSPDYGYTF
D: TRBD1; length: 15; V: TRBV19; size: NA; J: TRBJ1-3; DNA: TGTGCCAGTAACCGGGACAGGGGAGCTGGAAACACCATATATTTT; CDR3: CASNRDRGAGNTIYF
D: NA; length: 15; V: TRBV4-1; size: NA; J: TRBJ2-2; DNA: TGCGCCAGCAGCCAAAACGGGGGTCAATCTTTGAAGCTGTTTTTT; CDR3: CASSQNGGQSLKLFF
D: NA; length: 14; V: TRBV9; size: NA; J: TRBJ2-7; DNA: TGTGCCAGCAGCCCAGATGCCTTCTCCTACGAGCAGTACTTC; CDR3: CASSPDAFSYEQYF
D: TRBD1; length: 16; V: TRBV5-6; size: NA; J: TRBJ1-2; DNA: TGTGCCAGCAGCCTCCGGGACAGGGGGCTTGGTTATGGCTACACCTTC; CDR3: CASSLRDRGLGYGYTF
D: NA; length: 14; V: TRBV5-8; size: NA; J: TRBJ1-5; DNA: TGTGCCAGCACCAAGCTAGGGAGCAATCAGCCCCAGCATTTT; CDR3: CASTKLGSNQPQHF
D: TRBD1; length: 14; V: TRBV11-2; size: NA; J: TRBJ2-7; DNA: TGTGCCAGCAGCGCTGACAGGGCCACCTACGAGCAGTACTTC; CDR3: CASSADRATYEQYF
D: TRBD1; length: 16; V: TRBV7-9; size: NA; J: TRBJ1-2; DNA: TGTGCCAGCAGCTCGGACAGGGATATTCTTTGGTATGGCTACACCTTC; CDR3: CASSSDRDILWYGYTF
D: TRBD1; length: 15; V: TRBV5-4; size: NA; J: TRBJ2-3; DNA: TGTGCCAGCAGCAAGGACAGGGTTTCAGCAGATACGCAGTATTTT; CDR3: CASSKDRVSADTQYF
D: NA; length: 14; V: TRBV10-3; size: NA; J: TRBJ1-3; DNA: TGTGCCACCCAAGAGGCCCTCTCTGGAAACACCATATATTTT; CDR3: CATQEALSGNTIYF
D: NA; length: 15; V: TRBV24-1; size: NA; J: TRBJ2-7; DNA: TGTGCCACCAGTGATTTGGAGGGTAGCTCCTACGAGCAGTACTTC; CDR3: CATSDLEGSSYEQYF
D: TRBD2; length: 16; V: TRBV7-9; size: NA; J: TRBJ2-1; DNA: TGTGCCAGCAGCCTCCCCCCCGGGACTAGCAGGAATGAGCAGTTCTTC; CDR3: CASSLPPGTSRNEQFF
D: NA; length: 16; V: TRBV4-2; size: NA; J: TRBJ2-3; DNA: TGTGCCAGCAGCCACGCTCGTGGGGGTGGGGGGGATACGCAGTATTTT; CDR3: CASSHARGGGGDTQYF
D: TRBD2; length: 14; V: TRBV3-1/TRBV3-2; size: NA; J: TRBJ2-7; DNA: TGTGCCAGCAGCCAAGGACTAGCGGGGTCCGAGCAGTACTTC; CDR3: CASSQGLAGSEQYF
D: NA; length: 14; V: TRBV3-1/TRBV3-2; size: NA; J: TRBJ1-6; DNA: TGTGCCAGCAGCCAAGTAGTTAACGAATCACCCCTCCACTTT; CDR3: CASSQVVNESPLHF
D: NA; length: 13; V: TRBV6-5; size: NA; J: TRBJ1-1; DNA: TGTGCCAGCAGTTACTCTGTTGTCACTGAAGCTTTCTTT; CDR3: CASSYSVVTEAFF
D: TRBD2; length: 15; V: TRBV13; size: NA; J: TRBJ2-7; DNA: TGTGCCAGCAGCCCCACCGGGACTAGGGGCCCCGAGCAGTACTTC; CDR3: CASSPTGTRGPEQYF
D: NA; length: 13; V: TRBV25-1; size: NA; J: TRBJ2-7; DNA: TGTGCCAGCAGCCCCCGCGGGGTATACGAGCAGTACTTC; CDR3: CASSPRGVYEQYF
D: NA; length: 16; V: TRBV3-1/TRBV3-2; size: NA; J: TRBJ2-1; DNA: TGTGCCAGCAGCCAAGTCTTGGGTTTCGGTAACAATGAGCAGTTCTTC; CDR3: CASSQVLGFGNNEQFF
D: NA; length: 16; V: TRBV28; size: NA; J: TRBJ2-1; DNA: TGTGCCAGCAGTTTATATAGTGGGACTGCCTACAATGAGCAGTTCTTC; CDR3: CASSLYSGTAYNEQFF
D: NA; length: 13; V: TRBV19; size: few; J: TRBJ1-5; DNA: TGTGCCAGTAGCGCCCTCTCCGATCAGCCCCAGCATTTT; CDR3: CASSALSDQPQHF
D: NA; length: 14; V: TRBV6-4; size: many; J: TRBJ1-1; DNA: TGTGCCAGCAGTGAAAAGGGCGAGAACACTGAAGCTTTCTTT; CDR3: CASSEKGENTEAFF
D: TRBD2; length: 17; V: TRBV4-3; size: NA; J: TRBJ2-7; DNA: TGCGCCAGCAGCCGAAACGAGGCGGGACTAGCATCCTACGAGCAGTACTTC; CDR3: CASSRNEAGLASYEQYF
D: TRBD1; length: 17; V: TRBV4-3; size: NA; J: TRBJ1-6; DNA: TGCGCCAGCAGCCAAGGGTCGTTGGGACAGACAAATTCACCCCTCCACTTT; CDR3: CASSQGSLGQTNSPLHF
D: NA; length: 12; V: TRBV7-2; size: NA; J: TRBJ2-7; DNA: TGTGCCAGCAGCGACAATTCCTACGAGCAGTACTTC; CDR3: CASSDNSYEQYF
D: NA; length: 14; V: TRBV18; size: once; J: TRBJ1-2; DNA: TGTGCCAGCTCTCCGCAACAGGGTGACTATGGCTACACCTTC; CDR3: CASSPQQGDYGYTF
D: NA; length: 14; V: TRBV3-1/TRBV3-2; size: NA; J: TRBJ1-5; DNA: TGTGCCAGCAGCTCCCAAATAAGCAATCAGCCCCAGCATTTT; CDR3: CASSSQISNQPQHF
D: NA; length: 14; V: TRBV7-8; size: NA; J: TRBJ1-1; DNA: TGTGCCAGCAGCTTAGGAGAAATGAACACTGAAGCTTTCTTT; CDR3: CASSLGEMNTEAFF
D: NA; length: 15; V: TRBV7-2; size: NA; J: TRBJ1-6; DNA: TGTGCCAGCAGCTCCCGGCGGGGGGGGAGTTCACCCCTCCACTTT; CDR3: CASSSRRGGSSPLHF
D: NA; length: 13; V: TRBV2; size: once; J: TRBJ2-7; DNA: TGTGCCAGCAGTGAGGGGGTTTGGATCGAGCAGTACTTC; CDR3: CASSEGVWIEQYF
D: NA; length: 14; V: TRBV19; size: NA; J: TRBJ1-1; DNA: TGTGCCAGTAGTATTGGCAGAACGAACACTGAAGCTTTCTTT; CDR3: CASSIGRTNTEAFF
D: TRBD1; length: 13; V: TRBV6-5; size: NA; J: TRBJ2-1; DNA: TGTGCCAGCAGGCCGACAGGGACGGATGAGCAGTTCTTC; CDR3: CASRPTGTDEQFF
D: NA; length: 14; V: TRBV6-2/TRBV6-3; size: NA; J: TRBJ2-7; DNA: TGTGCCAGCAGTTATGCCCGCCGGGGGAACGAGCAGTACTTC; CDR3: CASSYARRGNEQYF
D: TRBD2; length: 15; V: TRBV5-6; size: NA; J: TRBJ2-7; DNA: TGTGCCAGCAAATCCTTTGATACGGGACTATACGAGCAGTACTTC; CDR3: CASKSFDTGLYEQYF
D: NA; length: 17; V: TRBV11-3; size: NA; J: TRBJ1-5; DNA: TGTGCCAGCAGATCAGCCGGCAGGGAGTCACCTGGACAGCCCCAGCATTTT; CDR3: CASRSAGRESPGQPQHF
D: NA; length: 15; V: TRBV9; size: NA; J: TRBJ1-3; DNA: TGTGCCAGCACCTCTAGTGGGGGGTCTGGAAACACCATATATTTT; CDR3: CASTSSGGSGNTIYF
D: TRBD1; length: 14; V: TRBV4-3; size: NA; J: TRBJ2-7; DNA: TGCGCCAGCAGCTCCGGGACAGGGGACTACGAGCAGTACTTC; CDR3: CASSSGTGDYEQYF
D: TRBD2; length: 13; V: TRBV28; size: NA; J: TRBJ2-7; DNA: TGTGCCAGCAGTCCGGGAGGGGGGCGAGAGCAGTACTTC; CDR3: CASSPGGGREQYF